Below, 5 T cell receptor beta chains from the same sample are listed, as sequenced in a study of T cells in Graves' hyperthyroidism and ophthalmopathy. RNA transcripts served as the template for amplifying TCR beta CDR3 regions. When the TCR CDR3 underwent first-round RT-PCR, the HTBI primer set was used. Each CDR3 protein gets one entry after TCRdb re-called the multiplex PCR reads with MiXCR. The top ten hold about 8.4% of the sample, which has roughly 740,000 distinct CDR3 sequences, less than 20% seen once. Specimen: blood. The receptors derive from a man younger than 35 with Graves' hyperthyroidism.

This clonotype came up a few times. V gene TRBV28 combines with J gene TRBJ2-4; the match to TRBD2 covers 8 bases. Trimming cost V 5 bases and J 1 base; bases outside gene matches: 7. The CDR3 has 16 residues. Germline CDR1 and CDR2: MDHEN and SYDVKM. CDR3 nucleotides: TGTGCCAGCAGTCCCAGGGAGCGGGGGGCCAAAAACATTCAGTACTTC. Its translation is CASSPRERGAKNIQYF.

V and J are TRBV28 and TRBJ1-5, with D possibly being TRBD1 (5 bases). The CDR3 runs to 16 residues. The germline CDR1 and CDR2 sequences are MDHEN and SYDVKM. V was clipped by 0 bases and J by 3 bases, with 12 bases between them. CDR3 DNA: TGTGCCAGCAGTTTATGGAAAGGGACCCTCAATCAGCCCCAGCATTTT. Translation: CASSLWKGTLNQPQHF.

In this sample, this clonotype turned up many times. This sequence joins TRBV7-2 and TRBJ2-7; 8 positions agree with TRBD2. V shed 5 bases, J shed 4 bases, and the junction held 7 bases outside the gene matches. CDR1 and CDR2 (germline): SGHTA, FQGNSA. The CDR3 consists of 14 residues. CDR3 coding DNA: TGTGCCAGCAGCCTTAGCGGGGTTGCTTACGAGCAGTACTTC. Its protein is CASSLSGVAYEQYF.

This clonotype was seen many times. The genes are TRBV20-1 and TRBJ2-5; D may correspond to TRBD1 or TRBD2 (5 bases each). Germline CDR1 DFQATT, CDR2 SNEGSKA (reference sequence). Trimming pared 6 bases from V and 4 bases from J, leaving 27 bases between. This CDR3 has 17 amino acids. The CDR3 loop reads CSAPPRRRATGIETQYF. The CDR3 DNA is TGCAGTGCCCCTCCCCGTCGCAGGGCGACCGGGATAGAGACCCAGTACTTC.

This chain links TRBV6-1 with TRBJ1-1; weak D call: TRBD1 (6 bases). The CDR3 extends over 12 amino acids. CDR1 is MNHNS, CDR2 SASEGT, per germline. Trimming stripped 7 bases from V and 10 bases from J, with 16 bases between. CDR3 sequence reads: CASTPGGRIAFF. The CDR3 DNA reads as TGTGCCAGCACCCCTGGGGGGCGGATAGCTTTCTTT.